The source of this T cell receptor beta chain is a study of CD8 T cells in ankylosing spondylitis. Quantitative 5'-RACE with molecular barcodes generated TCR beta libraries. In TCRdb, the 5' RACE reads were re-called with MiXCR into one record per CDR3 protein. The repertoire consists of 750,000 to 850,000 distinct CDR3 sequences, with about 10% occurring once and the leading ten covering less than 0.65%. Broader study findings: Reportedly, significant enrichment of disease-linked clones occurred in matched ankylosing spondylitis synovial fluid. Prior work had noted some motif variants in reactive arthritis blood and synovial fluid. Disease-linked clones, CD8+, were relatively rare in peripheral blood. Blood of patients with ankylosing spondylitis appeared to be characterized by a TCR beta motif of several highly homologous variants.

Germline V CDR1 and CDR2: LGHNA, YSLEER. V was cut by 1 base and J by 5 bases, with 11 bases left in between. The CDR3 sequence is 14 residues long. On this clonotype itself: Its antigen is not known.

This clonotype was sampled from a male donor with ankylosing spondylitis. The genes are TRBV4-3 and TRBJ1-2, with a weak D call TRBD1 (5 bases). Specimen: blood, either unsorted or a sorted T cell fraction (not recorded which). The DNA for the CDR3 is TGCGCCAGCAGCCAAGTGGGGGACTTTTATGGCTACACCTTC. This encodes CASSQVGDFYGYTF.